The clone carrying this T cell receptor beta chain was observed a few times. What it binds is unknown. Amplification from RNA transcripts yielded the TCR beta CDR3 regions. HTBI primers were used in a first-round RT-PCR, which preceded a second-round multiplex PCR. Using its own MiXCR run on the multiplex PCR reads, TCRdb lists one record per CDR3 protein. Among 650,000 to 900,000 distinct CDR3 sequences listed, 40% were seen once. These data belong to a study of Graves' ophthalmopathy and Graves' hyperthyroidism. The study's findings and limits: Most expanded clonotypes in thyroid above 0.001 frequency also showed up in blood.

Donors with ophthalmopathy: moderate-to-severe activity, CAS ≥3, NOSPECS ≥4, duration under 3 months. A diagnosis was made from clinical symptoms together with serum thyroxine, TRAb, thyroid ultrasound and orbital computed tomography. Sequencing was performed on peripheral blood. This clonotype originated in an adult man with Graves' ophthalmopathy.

DNA for the CDR3: TGTGCCAGTAGTATAGGCAACAGAGGGGATTCACCCCTCCACTTT. Its protein product is CASSIGNRGDSPLHF. The gene calls are TRBV19 and TRBJ1-6, with a possible D match to TRBD1 (5 bases). Germline V lookup: CDR1 LNHDA, CDR2 SQIVND (reference sequence). V lost 1 base, J lost 8 bases, and 12 bases lay in between. CDR3 length: 15 amino acids.